Included here is one T cell receptor (beta chain) sequence, with context. The antigen is undetermined. The CDR3 length is 15 residues. Germline V gene lookup returns CDR1 SGHAT and CDR2 FQNNGV. V was shortened by 3 bases and J by 7 bases, with 13 bases between the two germline ends. Both 60 Vbeta primers and 13 Jbeta primers went into the PCR. The method was immunoSEQ multiplex PCR; TCRdb's version includes in-frame clones alone and lacks a portion of them. Of about 67,000 clones detected, around 80% appear once; the ten largest clones hold around 4.7%. This sample stems from a study of cytomegalovirus exposure and HLA in healthy donors. Study observations and caveats: It was likely that a cluster of highly shared sequence variants was a sequencing artifact. In vitro data verified three CMV-associated chains as specific for CMV antigens. Among TCR sequences, most were rare, though some public TCRs appeared in many donors.

The sequenced material came from PBMCs. The receptor was derived from a woman younger than 45 in good health and CMV-seronegative. V gene TRBV11-2 combines with J gene TRBJ1-6, with D possibly matching TRBD1 (6 bases). This chain's CDR3 is CASSFDSGQNSPLHF. DNA for the CDR3: TGTGCCAGCAGCTTTGACTCCGGACAGAATTCACCCCTCCACTTT.